These 7 T cell receptor beta chains came from one sample sequenced in a study of T-cell memory formation after mild COVID-19. TCRdb called the 5' RACE reads again in MiXCR, with one record for every CDR3 protein. The sample lists 360,000 or so distinct CDR3 sequences; 25% to 30% were seen once. Sample: PBMCs or a T cell subset sorted from them (not recorded which). The receptor source for this set is an adult woman who had mild COVID-19 (a few samples of this study predate the infection). Cell type and time point are not known.

The chain uses TRBV9 and TRBJ2-7; 7 nucleotides match TRBD1. The CDR3 has 14 residues. With V trimmed by 3 bases and J by 7 bases, 10 bases remained unmatched. Germline-derived CDR1 and CDR2 are SGDLS and YYNGEE. The CDR3 DNA sequence: TGTGCCAGCAGCGGAATAGGGACAGAGTTAGAGCAGTACTTC. Residues: CASSGIGTELEQYF.

The gene calls are TRBV18 and TRBJ2-3; TRBD2 aligns across 7 bases. Germline V gene data show CDR1 as KGHSH and CDR2 as LQKENI. This CDR3 region has 12 residues. After removal of 3 bases from V and 12 bases from J, the junction contained 6 bases not matched to a gene. The CDR3 DNA follows: TGTGCCAGCTCACCTGCGGGGGAGCGACAGTATTTT. Residues: CASSPAGERQYF.

The CDR3 DNA reads TGTGCCAGCAGCTGGGCCAGACAGGCAGCGGAGCCCACTGAAGCTTTCTTT. It specifies CASSWARQAAEPTEAFF. The V and J genes are TRBV7-6 and TRBJ1-1, with a weak D call TRBD1 (6 bases). The CDR3 runs 17 residues. The germline V and J ends were trimmed by 4 bases and 4 bases, with 22 bases remaining between them. Germline loops: CDR1 SGHVS, CDR2 FNYEAQ.

The chain recombines TRBV5-1 with TRBJ2-7, with D possibly being TRBD2 (6 bases). Per the germline V gene, CDR1 is SGHRS and CDR2 is YFSETQ. The CDR3 consists of 15 residues. With 2 bases removed from V and 1 base from J, the gap between germline ends came to 13 bases. The CDR3, as DNA: TGCGCCAGCAGCTTTGGCCGGGGGTCGTCCTACGAGCAGTACTTC. Amino acids: CASSFGRGSSYEQYF.

The rearrangement uses TRBV7-2 and TRBJ2-5; possible D gene TRBD2, 6 bases. This CDR3 region has 15 residues. Germline V gene sequence: CDR1 SGHTA, CDR2 FQGNSA. V shed 4 bases and J shed 7 bases, with 19 bases lying between them. DNA for the CDR3: TGTGCCAGCAGCTACCCCGGGACTGGGCCGGGGACCCAGTACTTC. This codes for CASSYPGTGPGTQYF.

This clonotype was counted only a few times. The chain links TRBV5-1 to TRBJ2-1; TRBD2 matches 11 bases. This CDR3 is built from 17 residues. The V gene end was trimmed by 4 bases and the J gene end by 3 bases; junction bases not matched to a gene: 9. Germline lookup yields CDR1 SGHRS and CDR2 YFSETQ. The CDR3 sequence: CASSPRKTSGNYNEQFF. In DNA form, the CDR3 reads TGCGCCAGCAGCCCCCGAAAGACTAGCGGGAACTACAATGAGCAGTTCTTC.

J is TRBJ1-6 and V is TRBV4-1, with 10 bases matching TRBD1. Per the germline V gene, CDR1 is MGHRA and CDR2 is YSYEKL. The CDR3 runs 15 residues. Germline trimming cut 1 base from V and 10 bases from J; bases unmatched to any gene: 4. CDR3: CASSQAGTGVSPLHF. CDR3 DNA: TGCGCCAGCAGCCAAGCCGGGACAGGGGTATCACCCCTCCACTTT.